The 28 T cell receptor beta chains below were found in one sample sequenced in a study of blood T cells in healthy people across ages. For the second PCR, which ran for roughly 6 to 12 cycles, a sample-barcoded 5' primer and a J-beta primer mix were used. TCRdb reprocessed the 5' RACE reads with MiXCR, giving one entry per CDR3 protein. The top ten hold just under 9.5% of the sample, which has some 760,000 distinct CDR3 sequences, roughly 25% seen once. These data are also associated with another study on T cells of mothers and their children.

Sequencing input: blood. The receptors here all came from a boy aged 10-17 years in good health.

This sequence joins TRBV6-5 and TRBJ1-6, with D unclear. V lost 8 bases to trimming and J lost 11 bases, with 16 bases between them. This CDR3 is built from 13 residues. Per germline, CDR1 MNHEY and CDR2 SVGAGI. This CDR3 is CASGYTRRPPLHF. The CDR3 bases are TGTGCCAGCGGATACACAAGGCGACCACCCCTCCACTTT.

The chain joins TRBV19 to TRBJ2-7, with 9 nucleotides matching TRBD1. The junction had 2 bases not matched to a gene; V was cut back by 3 bases and J by 2 bases. The CDR3 consists of 14 residues. Germline CDR1 reads LNHDA; CDR2 reads SQIVND (reference sequence). This CDR3 reads CASSMGTGTYEQYF. The CDR3, as DNA: TGTGCCAGTAGTATGGGGACAGGGACCTACGAGCAGTACTTC.

This clonotype has only a few counts. The rearrangement joins TRBV7-6 to TRBJ2-6; D gene unclear. Per germline, CDR1 SGHVS and CDR2 FNYEAQ. The CDR3 covers 16 residues. V gave up 4 bases and J gave up 0 bases, with 10 bases separating them. The CDR3 coding sequence is TGTGCCAGCAGCTCGGCCATTAACTCTGGGGCCAACGTCCTGACTTTC. This gives the protein CASSSAINSGANVLTF.

The chain recombines TRBV20-1 with TRBJ2-1, with 8 bases identical to TRBD2. Germline V lookup: CDR1 DFQATT, CDR2 SNEGSKA (reference sequence). Trimming took 5 bases from V and 0 from J; bases not matched to a gene: 3. The CDR3 has 14 residues. The CDR3, as DNA: TGCAGTGCTCCACGGGAGGGCTCCTACAATGAGCAGTTCTTC. This encodes CSAPREGSYNEQFF.

This clonotype was counted only a few times. The J gene is TRBJ2-7, the V gene TRBV25-1; the D gene is possibly TRBD1 (6 bases). Germline V gene data show CDR1 as MGHDK and CDR2 as SYGVNS. Trimming removed 2 bases from V and 0 bases from J, with 8 bases in between. There are 14 residues in the CDR3. This CDR3 reads CASSEQGISYEQYF. Written as DNA, the CDR3 is TGTGCCAGCAGTGAACAGGGGATCTCCTACGAGCAGTACTTC.

V and J are TRBV29-1 and TRBJ2-1; 10 bases fit TRBD2. The end of the DNA aligns better with TRBJ2-5, so the J call may be wrong. Germline V gene lookup returns CDR1 SQVTM and CDR2 ANQGSEA. The CDR3 is made up of 14 amino acids. CDR3 coding DNA: TGCAGCGTTGTAGAGCGGGAGGGCCAAGAGACCCAGTACTTC. Residues: CSVVEREGQETQYF.

This clonotype has more than one count but fewer than ten. This chain uses TRBV29-1 with TRBJ1-4; D gene uncertain. Looked up from germline, CDR1 is SQVTM and CDR2 is ANQGSEA. The CDR3 sequence is 15 residues long. V was shortened by 0 bases and J by 3 bases, with 11 bases between the two germline ends. The CDR3 spells CSVEDHLGSNEKLFF. The CDR3 DNA sequence: TGCAGCGTTGAAGATCATCTGGGTTCTAATGAAAAACTGTTTTTT.

This clonotype occurred many times. The V gene is TRBV6-1, the J gene TRBJ2-1; 14 bases are a match to TRBD2. The CDR3 has 15 amino acids. Unmatched junction bases numbered 7, after V lost 7 bases and J lost 8 bases. Germline CDR1 reads MNHNS; CDR2 reads SASEGT. The CDR3 region has the DNA TGTGCCAGCATTCGACTAGCGGGAGGGATCGATGAGCAGTTCTTC. This sequence encodes CASIRLAGGIDEQFF.

This chain links TRBV7-6 with TRBJ1-2; 10 nucleotides match TRBD1. The J segment lost 10 bases and the V segment lost 6 bases, leaving 11 bases of the junction unmatched. CDR1 and CDR2 (germline): SGHVS, FNYEAQ. This CDR3 spans 14 amino acids. The CDR3 region has the DNA TGTGCCAGCAGTGACCCGGGACAGGGGTTCTACTACACCTTC. This codes for CASSDPGQGFYYTF.

J is TRBJ2-5 and V is TRBV28; 7 nucleotides agree with TRBD2. The DNA end favors TRBJ2-1, so the J call may be wrong. The CDR3 contains 13 residues. Per germline, CDR1 MDHEN and CDR2 SYDVKM. CDR3 residues: CASSYRGVDEQFF. The CDR3 bases are TGTGCCAGCAGTTACCGGGGGGTGGATGAGCAGTTCTTC.

The rearrangement links TRBV4-2 to TRBJ1-1; TRBD1 matches 8 bases. Per the germline V gene, CDR1 is LGHNA and CDR2 is YNFKEQ. V lost 2 bases, J lost 5 bases, and 16 bases stayed unmatched. The CDR3 spans 18 residues. The CDR3 coding sequence is TGTGCCAGCAGCCAATCAAGGGGGTTGGTGACAGGGGAAACTGAAGCTTTCTTT. As protein: CASSQSRGLVTGETEAFF.

The V and J genes are TRBV29-1 and TRBJ1-1; D is unresolved. Trimming cost V 7 bases and J 0 bases, with 12 bases left between them. The germline V gene has CDR1 SQVTM and CDR2 ANQGSEA. The CDR3 is 13 residues long. The CDR3 protein is CSGGRTVNTEAFF. CDR3 sequence (DNA): TGCAGCGGTGGACGGACGGTGAACACTGAAGCTTTCTTT.

This clonotype was observed a few times. The CDR3 DNA is TGTGCCAGCAGTTACTGGGCCGGCTCCCCAGCGGGTGAGCAGTTCTTC. It codes for CASSYWAGSPAGEQFF. The chain couples TRBV6-2 or TRBV6-3 to TRBJ2-1; a weak D match, TRBD2 (6 bases). Between the trimmed V and J ends, which lost 1 base and 9 bases, there was a span of 19 bases. Germline loops: CDR1 MNHEY, CDR2 SVGEGT. The CDR3 is made up of 16 amino acids.

This clonotype has more than one count but fewer than ten. Being one base from a much bigger clone, this may be a read error. The V call is TRBV28, the J call TRBJ2-5; D is uncertain. Judging by the DNA end, TRBJ2-7 fits better; the J call may be wrong. There are 13 residues in the CDR3. The germline V gene encodes CDR1 MDHEN and CDR2 SYDVKM. The CDR3 region has the DNA TGTGCCAGCAGTTTCCGGAGATCCTACGAGCAGTACTTC. Translated: CASSFRRSYEQYF.

The V call is TRBV20-1, the J call TRBJ2-3; D may correspond to TRBD1 or TRBD2 (5 bases each). Germline loops: CDR1 DFQATT, CDR2 SNEGSKA (reference sequence). With 6 bases removed from V and 5 bases from J, the gap between germline ends came to 18 bases. CDR3 length equals 14 residues. The CDR3 DNA follows: TGCAGTGCCTTCTGGGACCTAAGCGGAGATACGCAGTATTTT. It codes for CSAFWDLSGDTQYF.

CDR3 amino acids: CASSLTGVVSNEQFF. CDR3 nucleotide sequence: TGTGCCAGCAGCTTAACAGGGGTTGTCTCCAATGAGCAGTTCTTC. V gene TRBV7-3 combines with J gene TRBJ2-1; D possibly corresponds to TRBD1 (5 bases). Germline values: CDR1 SGHTA, CDR2 FQGTGA. There are 15 residues in the CDR3. V shed 0 bases and J shed 6 bases, with 12 bases lying between them.

In this sample, this clonotype turned up a few times. The chain links TRBV6-5 to TRBJ2-1; unclear D gene. Germline CDR1 MNHEY, CDR2 SVGAGI. The length of the CDR3 is 15 residues. Trimming removed 7 bases from V and 0 bases from J, with 13 bases in between. The CDR3 sequence is CASNILPSSYNEQFF. Written as DNA, the CDR3 is TGTGCCAGCAACATACTCCCTAGCTCCTACAATGAGCAGTTCTTC.

The rearrangement joins TRBV12-3 or TRBV12-4 to TRBJ2-5; no clear D gene. Trimming took off 3 bases at V and 5 bases at J, with 13 bases between the two ends. The CDR3 sequence is 14 residues long. CDR3 DNA sequence: TGTGCCAGCAGTTTCGCGCCGACCGCGGAGACCCAGTACTTC. Protein product: CASSFAPTAETQYF.

The CDR3 protein is CASSYSSRDRGYGYTF. In DNA form, the CDR3 reads TGTGCCAGCAGTTACTCATCCCGGGACAGGGGGTATGGCTACACCTTC. The J gene is TRBJ1-2, the V gene TRBV6-5; 11 positions match TRBD1. This CDR3 has 16 amino acids. J was trimmed by 5 bases and V by 0 bases; bases with no gene match: 5. Germline CDR1 reads MNHEY; CDR2 reads SVGAGI.

This clonotype appeared a few times. The J gene is TRBJ2-7, the V gene TRBV28, with D possibly being TRBD2 (6 bases). This CDR3 has 13 amino acids. The V and J ends lost 5 bases and 5 bases respectively, with 13 bases between them. CDR1 and CDR2 (germline): MDHEN, SYDVKM. DNA for the CDR3: TGTGCCAGCAGTGTTAACGGCGGGAACGAGCAGTACTTC. Its protein product is CASSVNGGNEQYF.

The V call is TRBV29-1, the J call TRBJ2-5, with 9 bases aligning to TRBD2. TRBJ2-1 explains the end of the DNA better; the J call may be wrong. The CDR3 is 15 amino acids. The germline CDR1 and CDR2 sequences are SQVTM and ANQGSEA. CDR3 in DNA: TGCAGCGTTGAAGGGGGGCTAGCGGGGCGAAATGAGCAGTTCTTC. Its protein product is CSVEGGLAGRNEQFF.

This clonotype has only a few counts. V is TRBV19 and J is TRBJ1-1; D is perhaps TRBD1 (5 bases). Germline assignment: CDR1 LNHDA and CDR2 SQIVND (reference sequence). The CDR3 is 15 residues long. The V end lost 3 bases, the J end lost 4 bases, and 15 bases lay between the germline ends. CDR3 sequence reads: CASSIPGIGVTEAFF. CDR3 nucleotides: TGTGCCAGTAGTATCCCAGGGATAGGAGTCACTGAAGCTTTCTTT.

This clonotype was picked up a small number of times. The chain couples TRBV6-1 to TRBJ2-3; 10 positions match TRBD2. After removal of 7 bases from V and 4 bases from J, the junction contained 5 bases not matched to a gene. The CDR3 loop spans 14 amino acids. The V gene's germline CDR1 is MNHNS and CDR2 SASEGT. The CDR3, as DNA: TGTGCCAGCATAAAGCGGGGGGGCTCAGATACGCAGTATTTT. This encodes CASIKRGGSDTQYF.

This clonotype has just a few counts. The chain has TRBV12-3 or TRBV12-4 and TRBJ2-5; 7 bases fit TRBD2. V shed 6 bases and J 2 bases; nucleotides not matched to a gene: 12. The CDR3 has 16 residues. Here the CDR3 reads CASSPLILAEQETQYF. CDR3 DNA: TGTGCCAGCAGCCCTCTTATTCTAGCGGAGCAAGAGACCCAGTACTTC.

The rearrangement joins TRBV29-1 to TRBJ2-1; D gene unclear. V lost 8 bases and J 5 bases, leaving 7 bases between the germline ends. The V gene's germline CDR1 is SQVTM and CDR2 ANQGSEA. This CDR3 is 10 amino acids long. The CDR3 region has the DNA TGCAGCTGTCGGGACAATGAGCAGTTCTTC. The encoded protein is CSCRDNEQFF.

The V and J genes are TRBV24-1 and TRBJ1-1; no firm D call. Trimming removed 5 bases from V and 0 bases from J, with 12 bases in between. The germline V gene has CDR1 KGHDR and CDR2 SFDVKD. CDR3 length equals 15 residues. CDR3 sequence: CATSAGSSMNTEAFF. In DNA, the CDR3 is TGTGCCACCAGTGCCGGAAGTTCCATGAACACTGAAGCTTTCTTT.

The chain employs TRBV9 and TRBJ2-5; 7 bases are shared with TRBD2. The V and J ends lost 0 bases and 5 bases, in that order; junction bases with no gene match: 10. The CDR3 covers 16 residues. The germline V gene encodes CDR1 SGDLS and CDR2 YYNGEE. The CDR3 reads CASSVGEGMDPETQYF. The CDR3 DNA reads as TGTGCCAGCAGCGTAGGGGAGGGGATGGACCCGGAGACCCAGTACTTC.

V gene TRBV12-3 or TRBV12-4 combines with J gene TRBJ2-5; 8 positions match TRBD1. The DNA end lines up better with TRBJ2-7; the J call may be wrong. The CDR3 has 13 amino acids. The DNA for the CDR3 is TGTGCCAGCAGTTTGTCCAGGGGGCACGAGCAGTACTTC. Translated, it gives CASSLSRGHEQYF.